This T cell receptor beta chain was retrieved from a study of blood T cell repertoires in COVID-19 (dated by TCRdb to about 2020). Context from the whole study: Collaborator samples came from the United States, Italy and Spain and covered acute and convalescent phases of COVID-19. The prospective study material was composed of cDNA or gDNA derived from T cells, B-cell-depleted T cells, or PBMCs. Subjects who had been exposed to COVID-19, were actively infected with it, or had recovered from it provided the deeply sampled blood TCRbeta repertoires that made up the dataset. The repertoires were made available in a free public database intended to serve as a resource for research on the immune response to SARS-CoV-2. The samples were drawn from the first 160 participants of the ongoing ImmuneRACE study and from 950 to 1,500 subjects provided by 6 global collaborators. A de-identified subject ID, COVID-19 status, age in years and sex were almost always included in the sample metadata. Where available, HLA class I and class II types were taken from metadata supplied by the sample provider and were not determined by assay-based typing.

TCRbeta CDR3 regions were amplified from genomic DNA by means of the immunoSEQ Assay, a bias-controlled multiplex PCR. Regarding the original processing steps: The number of nucleated cells in each sample was estimated from the amplification of reference gene primers within the assay. Sequence reads were collapsed and filtered to measure the absolute abundance of every unique TCRbeta CDR3 rearrangement. Productive Simpson clonality was computed per sample as the square root of Simpson's diversity index over productive rearrangements. The table comes from immuneACCESS by way of TCRdb, which keeps in-frame sequences with V and J called. Part of the clones is missing from these tables; in studies checked, under half for an unresolved V gene and the rest for unknown reasons. The V and J calls and clone size were taken over from that table, and D and trimming were inferred from the DNA. The sample yields about 200,000 clones; 94% were counted once. The ten biggest clones cover roughly 0.76% of the sample.

V is clipped by 1 base and J by 2 bases, and the sequence between their germline boundaries is 9 bases long. The CDR3 spans 13 residues, from the cysteine through the phenylalanine. Of the read, only the CDR3 DNA is kept; its 39 bases are in frame from base 1. CDR1 and CDR2 (GTSNPN, SVGIG) derive from the germline V gene (reference sequence). About this clone itself: The antigen it binds to is not known. No clone much larger than this one lies a single base away; base qualities are absent.

One collaborating source in Seattle enrolled patients during active infection and followed them longitudinally through the course of disease. Collaborating institutions collected whole blood in K2EDTA tubes following their own protocols. For TCRbeta analysis, collaborator samples were shipped as frozen whole blood, as isolated PBMCs, or as DNA extracted from either sample type. Results the study describes overall, beyond this receptor: The amount of clinical and demographic metadata varied by source and participant and was provided uncurated.

Rearrangement joined TRBV30 to TRBJ2-7, with a weak D call of TRBD1 (5 bases match). This sequence was found in a man aged 25-45 years with COVID-19, enrolled during active disease. Sequenced input: peripheral blood. The DNA is as follows: TGTGCCTGGAGTGGGGGCTATGCCTACGAGCAGTACTTC. Its product reads: CAWSGGYAYEQYF.